The clone carrying this TCR beta chain was observed a handful of times. This record belongs to a study of cytomegalovirus exposure and HLA in healthy donors. In the PCR, 60 Vbeta and 13 Jbeta primers were used. TCRdb keeps only in-frame clones here, not all; method: immunoSEQ multiplex PCR. Of around 94,000 clones listed, approximately 87% are singletons. The origin of this receptor is a man aged 35 to 55 in good health and CMV-seronegative. Material: PBMCs.

The CDR3 loop is CASSAQAGNTGELFF. The CDR3 region has the DNA TGTGCCAGCAGCGCCCAGGCTGGGAACACCGGGGAGCTGTTTTTT. This chain uses TRBV2 with TRBJ2-2; D unresolved. Germline V lookup: CDR1 SNHLY, CDR2 FYNNEI. The CDR3 is 15 residues long. Trimming stripped 6 bases from V and 1 base from J, with 12 bases between.